This T cell receptor beta chain was retrieved from a study of T cells in Graves' hyperthyroidism and ophthalmopathy. The study's findings and limits: Stable hyperthyroidism was separated from ophthalmopathy by a model based on 13 V-J features.

There are 13 residues in the CDR3. V dropped 0 bases and J dropped 3 bases, with 5 bases sitting between them. In germline, CDR1 is MNHEY, CDR2 SMNVEV (reference sequence). Amplified TCR beta CDR3 regions came from RNA transcripts. HTBI primers were used for first-round RT-PCR of the TCR CDR3. TCRdb used MiXCR to reprocess the multiplex PCR reads, holding one entry per CDR3 protein. Of about 480,000 distinct CDR3 sequences listed, around an eighth are singletons. This clonotype was counted at least ten times. As yet, its antigen is unknown. The genes are TRBV27 and TRBJ1-1; D is unclear. The TCR comes from a woman under 30 with Graves' hyperthyroidism. Sequencing input: blood. The DNA of the CDR3 is TGTGCCAGCAGTTTATCGAGAGACACTGAAGCTTTCTTT. This gives the protein CASSLSRDTEAFF.